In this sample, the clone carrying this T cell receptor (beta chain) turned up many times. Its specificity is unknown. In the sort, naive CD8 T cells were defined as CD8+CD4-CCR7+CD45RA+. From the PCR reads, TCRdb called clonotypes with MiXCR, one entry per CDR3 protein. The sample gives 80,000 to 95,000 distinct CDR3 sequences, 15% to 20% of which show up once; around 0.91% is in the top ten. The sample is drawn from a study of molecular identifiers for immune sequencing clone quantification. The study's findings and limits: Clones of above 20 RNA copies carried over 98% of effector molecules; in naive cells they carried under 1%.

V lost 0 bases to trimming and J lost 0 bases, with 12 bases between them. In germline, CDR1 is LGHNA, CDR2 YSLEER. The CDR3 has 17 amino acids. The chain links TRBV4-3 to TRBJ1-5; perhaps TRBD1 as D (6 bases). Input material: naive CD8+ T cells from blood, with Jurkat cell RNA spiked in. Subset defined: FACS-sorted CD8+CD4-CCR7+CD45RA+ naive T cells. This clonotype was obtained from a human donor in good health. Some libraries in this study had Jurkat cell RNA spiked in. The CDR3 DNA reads TGCGCCAGCAGCCAAGAGTGGGACACCTTTAGCAATCAGCCCCAGCATTTT. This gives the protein CASSQEWDTFSNQPQHF.